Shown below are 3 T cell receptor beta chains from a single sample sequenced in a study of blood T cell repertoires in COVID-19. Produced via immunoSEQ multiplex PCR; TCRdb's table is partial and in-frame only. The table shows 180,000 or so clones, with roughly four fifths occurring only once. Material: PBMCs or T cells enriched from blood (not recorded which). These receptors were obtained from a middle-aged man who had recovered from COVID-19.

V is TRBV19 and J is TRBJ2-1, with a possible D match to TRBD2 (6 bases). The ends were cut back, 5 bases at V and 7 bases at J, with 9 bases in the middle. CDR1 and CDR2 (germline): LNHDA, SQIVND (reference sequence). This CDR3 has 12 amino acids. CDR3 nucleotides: TGTGCCAGTAGTGTCGGAGGGAATGAGCAGTTCTTC. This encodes CASSVGGNEQFF.

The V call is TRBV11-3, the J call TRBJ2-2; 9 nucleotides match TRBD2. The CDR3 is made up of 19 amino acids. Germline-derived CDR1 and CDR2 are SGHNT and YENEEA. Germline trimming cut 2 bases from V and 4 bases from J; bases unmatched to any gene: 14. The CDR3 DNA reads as TGTGCCAGCAGCTTAAATTCCCGACTAGCGGAGCCCCCCACCGGGGAGCTGTTTTTT. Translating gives CASSLNSRLAEPPTGELFF.

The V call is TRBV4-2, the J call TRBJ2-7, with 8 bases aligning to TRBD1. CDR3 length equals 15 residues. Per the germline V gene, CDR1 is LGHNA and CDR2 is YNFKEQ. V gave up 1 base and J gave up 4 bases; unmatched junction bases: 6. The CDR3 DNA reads TGTGCCAGCAGCCAAGGTCTAGGACAGGGTTACGAGCAGTACTTC. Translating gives CASSQGLGQGYEQYF.